The 8 T cell receptor beta chains below all came from one sample that was sequenced in a study of radiotherapy plus CTLA-4 blockade in lung cancer. Using immunoSEQ multiplex PCR, the repertoire was profiled, and TCRdb retains in-frame clones only, with some absent. This table has about 56,000 clones, under 80% appearing once. Sample: peripheral blood, taken from a patient treated with radiotherapy plus ipilimumab. The source is a human donor with non-small cell lung cancer who had a complete response to radiotherapy plus ipilimumab.

This chain joins TRBV30 and TRBJ1-3; D not resolved. V was pared by 3 bases and J by 7 bases, with 10 bases between. This CDR3 contains 12 residues. Germline CDR1 GTSNPN, CDR2 SVGIG (reference sequence). The CDR3 here is CAWRSGWNTIYF. CDR3 DNA sequence: TGTGCCTGGAGGTCCGGGTGGAACACCATATATTTT.

The chain recombines TRBV28 with TRBJ1-2; the match to TRBD1 covers 7 bases. CDR1 and CDR2 (germline): MDHEN, SYDVKM. The CDR3 covers 14 residues. V lost 3 bases and J lost 4; bases outside the gene matches: 5. The CDR3 region is CASSLGDRIYGYTF. CDR3 sequence (DNA): TGTGCCAGCAGTTTGGGGGACAGAATCTATGGCTACACCTTC.

This clone was picked up one time. The chain has TRBV27 and TRBJ1-2; D might be TRBD1 (6 bases). Trimming shortened V by 4 bases and J by 11 bases, and 14 bases separated the two germline ends. This CDR3 has 12 amino acids. Germline V gene data show CDR1 as MNHEY and CDR2 as SMNVEV (reference sequence). The CDR3 loop reads CASSSTDRIYTF. In DNA, the CDR3 is TGTGCCAGCAGTTCCACCGACAGGATATACACCTTC.

This clone was detected once. This chain links TRBV4-3 with TRBJ2-2; 9 bases match TRBD1. Trimming removed 0 bases from V and 7 bases from J; junction bases left unmatched: 9. The length of the CDR3 is 17 residues. Germline CDR1 is LGHNA and CDR2 is YSLEER. In nucleotides, the CDR3 is TGCGCCAGCAGCCAAGATCCTACCGGGACAGGGTTCGGGGAGCTGTTTTTT. Its translation is CASSQDPTGTGFGELFF.

The chain employs TRBV30 and TRBJ1-6; 8 positions match TRBD1. The germline gives CDR1 GTSNPN, CDR2 SVGIG (reference sequence). Unmatched junction bases numbered 27, after V lost 0 bases and J lost 8 bases. The length of the CDR3 is 22 residues. The DNA of the CDR3 is TGTGCCTGGAGTGTACGGAAGGGCGGACAGGGAGGCTGGCGGGGCCTGGATTCACCCCTCCACTTT. Translating it yields CAWSVRKGGQGGWRGLDSPLHF. The full variable domain, its missing parts supplied by reference TRBV30 and TRBJ1-6, is SQTIHQWPATLVQPVGSPLSLECTVEGTSNPNLYWYRQAAGRGLQLLFYSVGIGQISSEVPQNLSASRPQDRQFILSSKKLLLSDSGFYLCAWSVRKGGQGGWRGLDSPLHFGNGTRLTVT.

The V and J genes are TRBV7-9 and TRBJ2-3; D perhaps matches TRBD1 (5 bases). The CDR3 covers 15 residues. Germline CDR1 is SEHNR and CDR2 is FQNEAQ (reference sequence). Trimming pared 4 bases from V and 3 bases from J, leaving 14 bases between. Here the CDR3 DNA reads TGTGCCAGCAGCTCGGGTTGGGGCGAGACAGATACGCAGTATTTT. Translating gives CASSSGWGETDTQYF.

This clone was recorded once. This chain links TRBV4-1 with TRBJ1-1, with 7 bases matching TRBD1. Germline CDR1 and CDR2: MGHRA and YSYEKL. CDR3 size: 15 residues. After removal of 3 bases from V and 4 bases from J, the junction contained 8 bases not matched to a gene. The CDR3 DNA sequence: TGCGCCAGCAGCCACCCGGACAGGTTCGGCACTGAAGCTTTCTTT. Residues: CASSHPDRFGTEAFF.

In DNA, the CDR3 is TGTGCCAGCAGCGACAGGGTTATTCAAGGAAACACCATATATTTT. Its protein product is CASSDRVIQGNTIYF. V and J are TRBV7-2 and TRBJ1-3; 7 bases are shared with TRBD1. V dropped 5 bases and J dropped 4; count of bases not matched to a gene: 8. The germline gives CDR1 SGHTA, CDR2 FQGNSA. The CDR3 consists of 15 residues.